This entry lists 19 T cell receptor beta chains sequenced from one sample in a study of OX40 agonist ivuxolimab in advanced cancers. Using immunoSEQ multiplex PCR, the repertoire was profiled, and TCRdb retains in-frame clones only, with some absent. The table lists approximately 46,000 clones, approximately 80% of them singletons. The sample in question was CD4+ or CD8+ T cells sorted from blood, obtained in a trial of the OX40 agonist ivuxolimab. The receptors come from an adult with an advanced solid tumor such as melanoma, head and neck, liver or kidney cancer.

This clone is medium-sized within its sample. J is TRBJ1-1 and V is TRBV29-1, with D possibly TRBD1 on 5 matching bases. The germline CDR1 and CDR2 sequences are SQVTM and ANQGSEA. V dropped 6 bases and J dropped 5 bases, with 16 bases sitting between them. The CDR3 runs to 13 residues. CDR3 amino acids: CSVQGNLGTEAFF. CDR3 DNA: TGCAGCGTCCAGGGTAATTTAGGAACTGAAGCTTTCTTT.

This clone ranks as medium-sized. This rearrangement joins TRBV4-2 to TRBJ2-1, with D possibly being TRBD1 (6 bases). The CDR3 contains 16 residues. The germline CDR1 and CDR2 sequences are LGHNA and YNFKEQ. With 0 bases removed from V and 6 bases from J, the gap between germline ends came to 15 bases. The CDR3 bases are TGTGCCAGCAGCCAAGAAATTCTGACCAGGGGCAATGAGCAGTTCTTC. Its translation is CASSQEILTRGNEQFF.

The rearrangement uses TRBV18 and TRBJ2-1; 12 bases fit TRBD2. Germline V gene data show CDR1 as KGHSH and CDR2 as LQKENI. This CDR3 comprises 15 residues. The junction had 1 base not matched to a gene; V was cut back by 4 bases and J by 3 bases. CDR3 in DNA: TGTGCCAGCTCACAGGGACTAGCGGGCTACAATGAGCAGTTCTTC. Its protein is CASSQGLAGYNEQFF.

The J gene is TRBJ2-1, the V gene TRBV2, with 7 bases identical to TRBD1. The CDR3 contains 13 residues. CDR1 and CDR2 (germline): SNHLY, FYNNEI. Trimming at V came to 4 bases and at J to 4 bases, leaving 1 base not matched to a gene. For the CDR3, the DNA is TGTGCCAGCAGTGGACAGGGTTACAATGAGCAGTTCTTC. Its protein is CASSGQGYNEQFF. The full variable domain, its missing parts supplied by reference TRBV2 and TRBJ2-1, is EPEVTQTPSHQVTQMGQEVILRCVPISNHLYFYWYRQILGQKVEFLVSFYNNEISEKSEIFDDQFSVERPDGSNFTLKIRSTKLEDSAMYFCASSGQGYNEQFFGPGTRLTVL.

V is TRBV5-1 and J is TRBJ2-2; D unresolved. V lost 1 base and J lost 4, with 8 bases in between. The CDR3 has 14 residues. Germline V CDR1 and CDR2: SGHRS, YFSETQ. The CDR3 loop reads CASSLPTSTGELFF. The CDR3 DNA reads as TGCGCCAGCAGCTTGCCCACATCCACCGGGGAGCTGTTTTTT.

The V and J genes are TRBV7-9 and TRBJ1-2; no reliable D call. CDR3 length equals 14 residues. Trimming cost V 4 bases and J 8 bases, with 17 bases left between them. CDR1 and CDR2 (germline): SEHNR, FQNEAQ (reference sequence). In nucleotides, the CDR3 is TGTGCCAGCAGCTCGCTGCTACAAGGAGGAGGCTACACCTTC. It specifies CASSSLLQGGGYTF.

The chain combines TRBV6-1 with TRBJ1-4; D is unclear. The CDR3 extends over 13 amino acids. Looked up from germline, CDR1 is MNHNS and CDR2 is SASEGT. With 6 bases removed from V and 8 bases from J, the gap between germline ends came to 13 bases. The CDR3 reads CASSGPPREKLFF. The CDR3 DNA is TGTGCCAGCAGCGGACCACCGAGGGAAAAACTGTTTTTT.

The rearrangement links TRBV7-2 to TRBJ2-5; D is unresolved. The CDR3 consists of 13 residues. V lost 5 bases to trimming and J lost 4 bases, with 11 bases between them. CDR1 and CDR2 from the germline V gene are SGHTA and FQGNSA. The chain's CDR3 is CASSLFGPETQYF. CDR3 bases: TGTGCCAGCAGCCTCTTTGGCCCAGAGACCCAGTACTTC.

The chain is built from TRBV5-1 and TRBJ2-7; weak D call: TRBD1 (5 bases). Trimming took 4 bases from V and 4 from J, leaving 15 bases between them. The CDR3 totals 14 residues. Germline loops: CDR1 SGHRS, CDR2 YFSETQ. The CDR3 loop is CASSLQGRVYEQYF. CDR3 nucleotides: TGCGCCAGCAGCCTTCAGGGTCGGGTATACGAGCAGTACTTC. The variable domain in full, with the rest retrieved from reference TRBV5-1 and TRBJ2-7, is KAGVTQTPRYLIKTRGQQVTLSCSPISGHRSVSWYQQTPGQGLQFLFEYFSETQRNKGNFPGRFSGRQFSNSRSEMNVSTLELGDSALYLCASSLQGRVYEQYFGPGTRLTVT.

This clone was found a few times. The rearrangement joins TRBV19 to TRBJ2-7; possibly TRBD1 or TRBD2 for D (5 bases each). V shed 5 bases and J shed 0 bases, with 8 bases lying between them. CDR3 length: 13 amino acids. Germline CDR1 and CDR2: LNHDA and SQIVND (reference sequence). CDR3 protein: CASSRGTSYEQYF. DNA of the CDR3: TGTGCCAGTAGTCGAGGGACCTCCTACGAGCAGTACTTC. Drawing the rest from reference TRBV19 and TRBJ2-7, the complete variable domain is DGGITQSPKYLFRKEGQNVTLSCEQNLNHDAMYWYRQDPGQGLRLIYYSQIVNDFQKGDIAEGYSVSREKKESFPLTVTSAQKNPTAFYLCASSRGTSYEQYFGPGTRLTVT.

CDR3 coding DNA: TGCGCCAGCAGCTTGGAGGCCACGGGCTATGGCTACACCTTC. It encodes CASSLEATGYGYTF. The chain links TRBV5-1 to TRBJ1-2, with no clear D. Germline CDR1 SGHRS, CDR2 YFSETQ. The ends were cut back, 0 bases at V and 4 bases at J, with 10 bases in the middle. The CDR3 runs 14 residues.

CDR3 protein: CASSPGQGDGYTF. For the CDR3, the DNA is TGTGCCAGCTCACCGGGACAGGGAGATGGCTACACCTTC. The rearrangement joins TRBV18 to TRBJ1-2; 9 bases are shared with TRBD1. The junction had 2 bases not matched to a gene; V was cut back by 3 bases and J by 6 bases. From germline, CDR1 is KGHSH and CDR2 LQKENI. CDR3 size: 13 residues. Combining the CDR3 with reference TRBV18 and TRBJ1-2 gives the whole variable domain NAGVMQNPRHLVRRRGQEARLRCSPMKGHSHVYWYRQLPEEGLKFMVYLQKENIIDESGMPKERFSAEFPKEGPSILRIQQVVRGDSAAYFCASSPGQGDGYTFGSGTRLTVV.

V gene TRBV27 combines with J gene TRBJ2-7, with TRBD1 matching over 8 bases. Germline V gene data show CDR1 as MNHEY and CDR2 as SMNVEV (reference sequence). The CDR3 runs to 16 residues. V lost 1 base, J lost 2 bases, and 7 bases stayed unmatched. The CDR3: CASSLFPGQGTYEQYF. Here the CDR3 DNA reads TGTGCCAGCAGTTTATTTCCCGGACAGGGCACCTACGAGCAGTACTTC.

This chain uses TRBV7-6 with TRBJ1-1; 9 nucleotides line up with TRBD1. J lost 1 base, V lost 3 bases, and 6 bases had no gene match. Germline values: CDR1 SGHVS, CDR2 FNYEAQ. The CDR3 is made up of 16 amino acids. The CDR3 loop is CASSLGQGRGNTEAFF. DNA for the CDR3: TGTGCCAGCAGCTTGGGACAGGGTCGGGGGAACACTGAAGCTTTCTTT.

This clone was observed a few times. The rearrangement uses TRBV10-3 and TRBJ1-4; D is undetermined. The CDR3 has 14 amino acids. Germline CDR1 reads ENHRY; CDR2 reads SYGVKD. Trimming took off 6 bases at V and 0 bases at J, with 8 bases between the two ends. This CDR3 is CAIRNSATNEKLFF. CDR3 bases: TGTGCCATCAGGAACAGTGCAACTAATGAAAAACTGTTTTTT.

The chain has TRBV28 and TRBJ1-2, with TRBD1 as a possible D gene (5 bases). This CDR3 is 15 amino acids long. V was pared by 5 bases and J by 4 bases, with 17 bases between. Per the germline V gene, CDR1 is MDHEN and CDR2 is SYDVKM. CDR3: CASSEYTGGLYGYTF. The DNA for the CDR3 is TGTGCCAGCAGTGAGTATACAGGAGGTCTCTATGGCTACACCTTC.

This clone occurred once. V usage is TRBV7-6 and J usage is TRBJ1-3; D gene unclear. There are 15 residues in the CDR3. V lost 5 bases to trimming and J lost 7 bases, with 18 bases between them. Germline V gene sequence: CDR1 SGHVS, CDR2 FNYEAQ. The CDR3 bases are TGTGCCAGCAGCCCCTTTCAGGTTCCCTCGAACACCATATATTTT. It yields the protein CASSPFQVPSNTIYF. Supplemented by reference TRBV7-6 and TRBJ1-3, the full variable domain reads GAGVSQSPRYKVTKRGQDVALRCDPISGHVSLYWYRQALGQGPEFLTYFNYEAQQDKSGLPNDRFSAERPEGSISTLTIQRTEQRDSAMYRCASSPFQVPSNTIYFGEGSWLTVV.

The chain joins TRBV18 to TRBJ2-1; 8 bases fit TRBD2. The J segment lost 2 bases and the V segment lost 5 bases, leaving 2 bases of the junction unmatched. CDR1 is KGHSH, CDR2 LQKENI, per germline. This CDR3 is built from 14 residues. CDR3 region: CASSAGRAYNEQFF. The CDR3 DNA sequence: TGTGCCAGCTCAGCCGGGAGGGCCTACAATGAGCAGTTCTTC.

By proportion, this clone is medium-sized. The V gene is TRBV6-5, the J gene TRBJ1-2; weak D call: TRBD1 (5 bases). In germline, CDR1 is MNHEY, CDR2 SVGAGI. CDR3 size: 13 residues. V lost 5 bases and J 5 bases, leaving 12 bases between the germline ends. The CDR3 DNA sequence: TGTGCCAGCAGTCCCCGGGACGGTTATGGCTACACCTTC. It codes for CASSPRDGYGYTF.